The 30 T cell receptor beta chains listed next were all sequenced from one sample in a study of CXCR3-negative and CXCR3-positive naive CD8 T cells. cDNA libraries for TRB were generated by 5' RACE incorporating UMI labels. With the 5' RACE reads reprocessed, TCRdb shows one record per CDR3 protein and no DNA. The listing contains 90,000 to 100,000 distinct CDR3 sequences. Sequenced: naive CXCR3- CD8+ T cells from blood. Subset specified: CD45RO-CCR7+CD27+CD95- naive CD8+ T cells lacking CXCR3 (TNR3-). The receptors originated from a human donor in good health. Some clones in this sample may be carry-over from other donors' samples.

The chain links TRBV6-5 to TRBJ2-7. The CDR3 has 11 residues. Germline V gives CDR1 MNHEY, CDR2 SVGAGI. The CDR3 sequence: CASTHYHEQYF.

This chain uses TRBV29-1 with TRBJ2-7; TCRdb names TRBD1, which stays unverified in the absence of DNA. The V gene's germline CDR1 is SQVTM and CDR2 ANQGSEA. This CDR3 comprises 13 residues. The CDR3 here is CSVDSGTGWEQYF.

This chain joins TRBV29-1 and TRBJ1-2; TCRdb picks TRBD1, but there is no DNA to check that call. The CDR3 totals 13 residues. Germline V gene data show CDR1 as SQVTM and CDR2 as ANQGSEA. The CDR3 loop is CSVYVVTGDGYTF.

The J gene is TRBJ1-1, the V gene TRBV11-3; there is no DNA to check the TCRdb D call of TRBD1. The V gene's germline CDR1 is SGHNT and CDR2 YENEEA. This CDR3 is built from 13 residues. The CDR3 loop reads CASTQGGNTEAFF.

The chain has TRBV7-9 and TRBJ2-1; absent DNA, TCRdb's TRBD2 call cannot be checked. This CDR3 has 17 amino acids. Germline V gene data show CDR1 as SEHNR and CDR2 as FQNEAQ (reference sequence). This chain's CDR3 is CASSSGLAGVAYNEQFF.

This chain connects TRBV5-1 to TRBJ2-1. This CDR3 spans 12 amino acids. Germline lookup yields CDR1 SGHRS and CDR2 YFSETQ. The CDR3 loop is CASSLDQQVQFF.

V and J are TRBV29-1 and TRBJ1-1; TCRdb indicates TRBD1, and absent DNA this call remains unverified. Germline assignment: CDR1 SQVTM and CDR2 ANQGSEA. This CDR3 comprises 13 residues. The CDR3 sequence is CSVEAGQNTEAFF.

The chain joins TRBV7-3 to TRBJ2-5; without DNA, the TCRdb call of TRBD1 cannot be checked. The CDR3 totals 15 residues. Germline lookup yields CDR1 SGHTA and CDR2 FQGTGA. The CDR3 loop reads CDSSSGTTSGETQYF.

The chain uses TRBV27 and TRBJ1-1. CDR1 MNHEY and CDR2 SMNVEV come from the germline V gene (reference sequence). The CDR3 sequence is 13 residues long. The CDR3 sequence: CASSFRDGGGAFF.

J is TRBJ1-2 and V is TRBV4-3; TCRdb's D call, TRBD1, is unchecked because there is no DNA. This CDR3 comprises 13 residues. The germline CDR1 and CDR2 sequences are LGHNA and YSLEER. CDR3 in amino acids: CASSQVTGDGYTF.

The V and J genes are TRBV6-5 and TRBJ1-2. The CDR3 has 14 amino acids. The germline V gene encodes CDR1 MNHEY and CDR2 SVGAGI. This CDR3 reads CASSYSTDLWGHTF.

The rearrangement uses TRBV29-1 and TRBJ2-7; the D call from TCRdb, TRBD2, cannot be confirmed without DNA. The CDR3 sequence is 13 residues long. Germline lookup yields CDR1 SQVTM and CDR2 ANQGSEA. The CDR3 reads CSVEEEENYEQYF.

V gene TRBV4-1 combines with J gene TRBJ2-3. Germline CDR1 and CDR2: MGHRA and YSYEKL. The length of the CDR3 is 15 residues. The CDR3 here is CASSQEDYSTDTQYF.

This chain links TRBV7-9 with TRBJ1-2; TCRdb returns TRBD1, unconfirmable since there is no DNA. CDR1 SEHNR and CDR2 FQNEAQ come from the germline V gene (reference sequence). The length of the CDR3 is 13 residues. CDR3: CASSHRTELVLPF.

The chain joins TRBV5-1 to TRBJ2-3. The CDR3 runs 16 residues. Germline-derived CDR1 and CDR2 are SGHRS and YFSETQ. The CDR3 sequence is CASSAVVTTSTDTQYF.

The CDR3 loop is CASSWTGGKTGELFF. The chain combines TRBV6-2 or TRBV6-3 with TRBJ2-2; TCRdb proposes TRBD1, but this gene call is untestable without DNA. Per germline, CDR1 MNHEY and CDR2 SVGEGT. The CDR3 sequence is 15 residues long.

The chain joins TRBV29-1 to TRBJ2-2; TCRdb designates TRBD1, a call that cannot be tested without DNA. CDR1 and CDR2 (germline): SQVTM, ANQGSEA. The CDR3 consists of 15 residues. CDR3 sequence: CSVEVRGQPTGELFF.

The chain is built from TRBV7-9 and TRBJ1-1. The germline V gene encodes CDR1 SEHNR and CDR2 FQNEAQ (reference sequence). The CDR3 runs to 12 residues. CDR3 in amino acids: CASSLRATEAFF.

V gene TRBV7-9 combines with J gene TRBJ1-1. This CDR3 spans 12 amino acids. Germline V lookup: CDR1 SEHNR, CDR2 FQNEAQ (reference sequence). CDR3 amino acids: CASRLENTEAFF.

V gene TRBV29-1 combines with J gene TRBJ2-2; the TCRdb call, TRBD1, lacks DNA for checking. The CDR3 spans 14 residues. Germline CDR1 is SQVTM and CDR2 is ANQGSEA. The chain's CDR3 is CSAPKGMDTGELFF.

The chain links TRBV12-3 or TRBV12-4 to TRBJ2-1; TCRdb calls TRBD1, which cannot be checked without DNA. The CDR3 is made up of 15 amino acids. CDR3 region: CASSLGGGVYNEQFF.

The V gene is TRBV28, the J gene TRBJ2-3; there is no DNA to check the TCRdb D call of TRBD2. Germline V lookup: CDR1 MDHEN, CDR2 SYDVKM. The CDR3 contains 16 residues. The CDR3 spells CASSLWASGSGDTQYF.

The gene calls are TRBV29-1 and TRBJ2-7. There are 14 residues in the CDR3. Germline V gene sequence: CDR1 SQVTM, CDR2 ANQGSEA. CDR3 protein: CSVEEVGVGNEQYF.

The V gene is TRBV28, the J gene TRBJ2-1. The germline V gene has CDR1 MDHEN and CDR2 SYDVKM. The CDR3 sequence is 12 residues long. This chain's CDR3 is CASSGVADEQFF.

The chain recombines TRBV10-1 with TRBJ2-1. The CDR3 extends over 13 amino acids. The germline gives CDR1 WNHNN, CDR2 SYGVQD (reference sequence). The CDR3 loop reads CASSDAQYSEQFF.

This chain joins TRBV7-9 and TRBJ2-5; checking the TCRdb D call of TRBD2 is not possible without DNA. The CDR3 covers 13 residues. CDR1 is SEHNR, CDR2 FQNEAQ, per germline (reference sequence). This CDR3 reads CASSASGGETQYF.

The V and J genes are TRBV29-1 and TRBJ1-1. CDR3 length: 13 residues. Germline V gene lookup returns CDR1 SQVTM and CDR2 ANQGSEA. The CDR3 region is CSAYGRRNTEAFF. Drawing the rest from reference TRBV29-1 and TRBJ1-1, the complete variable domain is SAVISQKPSRDICQRGTSLTIQCQVDSQVTMMFWYRQQPGQSLTLIATANQGSEATYESGFVIDKFPISRPNLTFSTLTVSNMSPEDSSIYLCSAYGRRNTEAFFGQGTRLTVV.

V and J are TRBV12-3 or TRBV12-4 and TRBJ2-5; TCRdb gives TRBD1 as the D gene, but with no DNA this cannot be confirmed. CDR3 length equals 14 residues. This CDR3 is CASSWRGPEETQYF.

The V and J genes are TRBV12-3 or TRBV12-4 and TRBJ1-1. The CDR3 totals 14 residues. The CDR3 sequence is CASSPTQGNTEAFF.

CDR3 sequence: CASLLGDSSFNEQFF. The rearrangement uses TRBV5-1 and TRBJ2-1; TCRdb's assignment of TRBD2 cannot be checked, as there is no DNA. CDR3 length: 15 residues. Germline lookup yields CDR1 SGHRS and CDR2 YFSETQ.